Listed here is a single T cell receptor (beta chain). What it binds is not known. This may stem from a read error, because a much larger clone lies one nucleotide away. Library construction for TCR beta used iRepertoire HTBI primers and Arm-PCR of CDR3 regions. One entry per CDR3 protein, called by TCRdb with MiXCR from the multiplex PCR reads. The sample has approximately 400,000 distinct CDR3 sequences, roughly 25% seen once. The CDR3 spans 13 residues. The germline CDR1 and CDR2 sequences are SNHLY and FYNNEI. V was shortened by 4 bases and J by 7 bases, with 14 bases between the two germline ends. Time point specified: persistent/refractory GD, antithyroid drugs over 5 years with positive TRAb. There was RNA extracted from PBMCs, and the TCR library was made from it. Patients came through an endocrinology department, and that department was in Xi'an, China. The data were taken from a study of regulatory T cells in long-lasting Graves disease. Findings and caveats of the study: Only peripheral blood was studied, not thyroid tissue.

The receptor was isolated from a woman aged 40 to 50 with Graves disease. This rearrangement joins TRBV2 to TRBJ2-7, with TRBD1 as a possible D gene (5 bases). The starting material was peripheral blood mononuclear cells (PBMCs), obtained when the disease was refractory, from a patient treated with antithyroid drugs. The CDR3 DNA reads as TGTGCCAGCAGTGTACCAGGGCCGTGGGAGCAGTACTTC. Residues: CASSVPGPWEQYF.